These 8 T cell receptor beta chains originate from one sample sequenced in a study of T cells after yellow fever vaccination. One entry per CDR3 protein results from TCRdb running MiXCR on the 5' RACE reads. The sample yields around 310,000 distinct CDR3 sequences, about 4.5% seen once. This specimen consisted of PBMCs, obtained 15 days after the yellow fever booster vaccination. The receptors derive from a young man who received the YFV17D yellow fever vaccine.

The chain couples TRBV7-2 to TRBJ2-3, with D possibly TRBD1 on 6 matching bases. This CDR3 has 14 residues. CDR1 SGHTA and CDR2 FQGNSA come from the germline V gene. The ends were cut back, 5 bases at V and 5 bases at J, with 14 bases in the middle. CDR3 DNA: TGTGCCAGCAGCCCGAGTAGGACAGTAGATACGCAGTATTTT. Residues: CASSPSRTVDTQYF.

This clonotype has ten or more counts. This sequence joins TRBV20-1 and TRBJ1-2; D perhaps matches TRBD1 (6 bases). Germline-derived CDR1 and CDR2 are DFQATT and SNEGSKA (reference sequence). The CDR3 is 13 amino acids. V lost 4 bases, J lost 9 bases, and 18 bases lay in between. CDR3 in DNA: TGCAGTGCTACCTTTGGGACAATTAGGAGCTACACCTTC. Translated: CSATFGTIRSYTF.

In this sample, this clonotype turned up many times. J is TRBJ1-3 and V is TRBV15; D is uncertain. From germline, CDR1 is LNHNV and CDR2 YYDKDF (reference sequence). Trimming took 0 bases from V and 2 from J, leaving 5 bases between them. This CDR3 spans 14 amino acids. The CDR3 bases are TGTGCCACCAGCAGAGATACCACTGGAAACACCATATATTTT. Translated: CATSRDTTGNTIYF.

In this sample, this clonotype turned up many times. The chain employs TRBV7-7 and TRBJ2-3; 7 nucleotides line up with TRBD2. The length of the CDR3 is 14 residues. Germline loops: CDR1 SSHAT, CDR2 FNYEAQ (reference sequence). V shed 5 bases and J 3 bases; nucleotides not matched to a gene: 5. Here the CDR3 DNA reads TGTGCCAGCAGCCCAGGGAGGGAGACAGATACGCAGTATTTT. This gives the protein CASSPGRETDTQYF.

This chain joins TRBV7-6 and TRBJ2-5, with D tentatively TRBD1 (6 bases). The V end was cut by 5 bases, the J end by 0 bases, with 10 bases between. The CDR3 has 14 residues. Germline V gene data show CDR1 as SGHVS and CDR2 as FNYEAQ. CDR3 coding DNA: TGTGCCAGCAGCCCGACAGGACACCAAGAGACCCAGTACTTC. Encoded protein: CASSPTGHQETQYF.

The chain employs TRBV4-3 and TRBJ1-6; D perhaps matches TRBD1 (6 bases). V dropped 0 bases and J dropped 7 bases, with 10 bases sitting between them. The CDR3 is 15 residues long. The V gene's germline CDR1 is LGHNA and CDR2 YSLEER. The CDR3 nucleotides read TGCGCCAGCAGCCAAGATGGGGGCGGAAATTCACCCCTCCACTTT. It yields the protein CASSQDGGGNSPLHF.

This clonotype appeared many times. The chain combines TRBV3-1 with TRBJ2-3, with TRBD2 as a possible D gene (6 bases). Germline CDR1 and CDR2: LGHDT and YNNKEL (reference sequence). The germline V and J ends were trimmed by 0 bases and 0 bases, with 13 bases remaining between them. The CDR3 sequence is 17 residues long. The CDR3 nucleotides are TGTGCCAGCAGCCAAGATATCCCGGGGACTAGCACAGATACGCAGTATTTT. Its translation is CASSQDIPGTSTDTQYF.

In its sample, this clonotype was seen many times. The V and J genes are TRBV29-1 and TRBJ2-2; 8 bases match TRBD2. Germline loops: CDR1 SQVTM, CDR2 ANQGSEA. The CDR3 extends over 16 amino acids. Losses at the gene ends were 4 bases for V and 1 base for J; bases not matched to a gene: 8. The CDR3: CSVATLAGRNTGELFF. CDR3 bases: TGCAGCGTTGCGACTTTAGCGGGGAGGAACACCGGGGAGCTGTTTTTT.